The 2 T cell receptor beta chains below were found in one sample sequenced in a study of liver allograft versus peripheral blood T cells. The wider study: The authors compared T cell receptor repertoires in transplanted livers with those in the peripheral blood of recipients.

TCRdb independently ran MiXCR on the reads; one entry per CDR3 protein. The table records around 810 distinct CDR3 sequences, 13% to 15% of them present only once. These receptors all come from a human patient who had a liver transplant. Some of the T cells may derive from the graft donor.

This clonotype is judged medium-sized. The CDR3 sequence is CASSILRDRGTEAFF. CDR3 nucleotide sequence: TGTGCCAGTAGTATACTCAGGGACAGGGGCACTGAAGCTTTCTTT. The rearrangement joins TRBV19 to TRBJ1-1; 10 bases align to TRBD1. Losses at the gene ends were 2 bases for V and 4 bases for J; bases not matched to a gene: 4. CDR1 and CDR2 (germline): LNHDA, SQIVND (reference sequence). This CDR3 spans 15 amino acids.

This clonotype is deemed large. The V gene is TRBV10-3, the J gene TRBJ2-2; the D gene could be TRBD1 or TRBD2 (7 bases each). In germline, CDR1 is ENHRY, CDR2 SYGVKD. Trimming pared 0 bases from V and 4 bases from J, leaving 12 bases between. The CDR3 has 16 residues. CDR3 DNA sequence: TGTGCCATCAGTGAGTCCAGCAGGGGGGGCACCGGGGAGCTGTTTTTT. Translated, it gives CAISESSRGGTGELFF.